This TCR beta chain comes out of a study of blood T cell repertoires in COVID-19. Study details: Sources were T cells, B-cell-depleted T cells, or PBMCs; the material itself was cDNA or gDNA.

This clone appeared once. With 3 bases clipped from V and 3 bases from J, the junction kept 14 bases outside the gene matches. This CDR3 has 18 amino acids. Germline V gene sequence: CDR1 KGHSH, CDR2 LQKENI. Generated by immunoSEQ multiplex PCR, the TCRdb table keeps only in-frame clones and is missing some. The repertoire holds about 75,000 clones, with 79% as singletons. Material: peripheral blood. The TCR originated in a woman older than 75 with active or convalescent COVID-19. V gene TRBV18 combines with J gene TRBJ2-3; the match to TRBD1 covers 8 bases. CDR3 protein: CASSPGARGPTSTDTQYF. The CDR3 region has the DNA TGTGCCAGCTCACCTGGGGCCAGGGGGCCCACCTCGACAGATACGCAGTATTTT.